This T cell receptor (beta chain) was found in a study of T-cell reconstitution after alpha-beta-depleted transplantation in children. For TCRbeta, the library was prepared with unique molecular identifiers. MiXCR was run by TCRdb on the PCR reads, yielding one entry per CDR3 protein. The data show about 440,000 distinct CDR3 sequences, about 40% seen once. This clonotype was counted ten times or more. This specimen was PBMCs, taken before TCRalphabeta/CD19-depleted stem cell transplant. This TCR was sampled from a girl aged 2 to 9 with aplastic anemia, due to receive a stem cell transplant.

The CDR3 loop is CASISPGGNTEAFF. CDR3 bases: TGTGCCAGCATTTCTCCGGGGGGTAACACTGAAGCTTTCTTT. The chain has TRBV28 and TRBJ1-1, with D possibly being TRBD1 (5 bases). The CDR3 totals 14 residues. The V gene's germline CDR1 is MDHEN and CDR2 SYDVKM. V was shortened by 7 bases and J by 2 bases, with 14 bases between the two germline ends. Combining the CDR3 with reference TRBV28 and TRBJ1-1 gives the whole variable domain DVKVTQSSRYLVKRTGEKVFLECVQDMDHENMFWYRQDPGLGLRLIYFSYDVKMKEKGDIPEGYSVSREKKERFSLILESASTNQTSMYLCASISPGGNTEAFFGQGTRLTVV.